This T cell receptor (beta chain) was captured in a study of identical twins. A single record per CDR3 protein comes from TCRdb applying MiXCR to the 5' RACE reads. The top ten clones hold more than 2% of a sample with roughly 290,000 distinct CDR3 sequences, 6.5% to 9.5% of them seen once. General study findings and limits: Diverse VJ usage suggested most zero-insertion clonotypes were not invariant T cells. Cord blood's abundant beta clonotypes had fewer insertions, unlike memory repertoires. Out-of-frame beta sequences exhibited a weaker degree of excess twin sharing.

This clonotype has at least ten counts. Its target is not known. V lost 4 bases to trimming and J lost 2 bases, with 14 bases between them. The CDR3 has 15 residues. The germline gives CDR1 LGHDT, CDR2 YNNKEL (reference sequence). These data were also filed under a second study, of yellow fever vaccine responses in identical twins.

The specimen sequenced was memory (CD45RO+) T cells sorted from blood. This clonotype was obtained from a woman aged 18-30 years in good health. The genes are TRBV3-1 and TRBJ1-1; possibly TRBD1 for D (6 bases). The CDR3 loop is CASSPDGGANTEAFF. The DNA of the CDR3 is TGTGCCAGCAGCCCCGACGGGGGGGCTAACACTGAAGCTTTCTTT.